The 24 T cell receptor beta chains in this list originate from one sample, sequenced in a study of preoperative IRX-2 immunotherapy in early breast cancer. Treatment: preoperative locoregional IRX-2 cytokine immunotherapy. The method was immunoSEQ multiplex PCR; TCRdb's version includes in-frame clones alone and lacks a portion of them. The sample records about 23,000 clones, 85% to 95% being singletons. The sample consisted of tumor tissue, taken after IRX-2 immunotherapy. These receptors all stem from a human donor with breast cancer.

This chain uses TRBV28 with TRBJ1-1, with D unresolved. The germline V gene encodes CDR1 MDHEN and CDR2 SYDVKM. V dropped 3 bases and J dropped 1 base, with 9 bases sitting between them. The CDR3 runs to 14 residues. This chain's CDR3 is CASSFVPGNTEAFF. CDR3 bases: TGTGCCAGCAGTTTTGTACCGGGGAACACTGAAGCTTTCTTT.

The chain has TRBV6-5 and TRBJ2-5; either TRBD1 or TRBD2 may fit D (6 bases each). The germline gives CDR1 MNHEY, CDR2 SVGAGI. Trimming left V 6 bases short and J 4 bases short, with 12 bases between. The CDR3 is made up of 13 amino acids. CDR3 loop: CASRAGGAETQYF. DNA for the CDR3: TGTGCCAGCAGGGCCGGGGGCGCAGAGACCCAGTACTTC.

V and J are TRBV15 and TRBJ2-1; D possibly corresponds to TRBD2 (6 bases). Between the trimmed V and J ends, which lost 0 bases and 0 bases, there was a span of 9 bases. Germline CDR1 LNHNV, CDR2 YYDKDF (reference sequence). The CDR3 is 16 amino acids. CDR3 coding DNA: TGTGCCACCAGCAGAGATCGGGGGAGCTCCTACAATGAGCAGTTCTTC. Translating gives CATSRDRGSSYNEQFF.

This chain connects TRBV7-3 to TRBJ2-1, with TRBD2 matching over 10 bases. The CDR3 sequence is 16 residues long. V dropped 6 bases and J dropped 2; count of bases not matched to a gene: 7. Germline CDR1 SGHTA, CDR2 FQGTGA. The CDR3 bases are TGTGCCAGCAGTCCTAGCGGGAGAAGCCCCTACAATGAGCAGTTCTTC. It specifies CASSPSGRSPYNEQFF.

The gene calls are TRBV2 and TRBJ2-1; 8 bases are a match to TRBD2. This CDR3 has 14 amino acids. From germline, CDR1 is SNHLY and CDR2 FYNNEI. V dropped 6 bases and J dropped 1; count of bases not matched to a gene: 2. CDR3 DNA: TGTGCCAGCAGCGGGAGGGGTTCCTACAATGAGCAGTTCTTC. Protein product: CASSGRGSYNEQFF. Using reference TRBV2 and TRBJ2-1 for the parts outside the CDR3, the full variable domain is EPEVTQTPSHQVTQMGQEVILRCVPISNHLYFYWYRQILGQKVEFLVSFYNNEISEKSEIFDDQFSVERPDGSNFTLKIRSTKLEDSAMYFCASSGRGSYNEQFFGPGTRLTVL.

The chain links TRBV5-4 to TRBJ2-5, with D possibly being TRBD1 (6 bases). Trimming removed 1 base at V and 9 bases at J, with 10 bases between. The CDR3 has 12 amino acids. Germline CDR1 is SGHNT and CDR2 is YYREEE (reference sequence). CDR3 DNA: TGTGCCAGCAGCTTGACAGGGTTTGCCCAGTACTTC. Its protein is CASSLTGFAQYF.

The J gene is TRBJ2-5, the V gene TRBV18, with D perhaps given as TRBD1 or TRBD2 (6 bases each). The germline V gene encodes CDR1 KGHSH and CDR2 LQKENI. The CDR3 has 13 amino acids. Trimming cost V 1 base and J 4 bases, with 7 bases left between them. CDR3 amino acids: CASSPQGGETQYF. CDR3 in DNA: TGTGCCAGCTCACCACAGGGGGGAGAGACCCAGTACTTC.

This clone was observed a few times. The chain is built from TRBV6-5 and TRBJ1-3; D is uncertain. This CDR3 is 14 amino acids long. The germline CDR1 and CDR2 sequences are MNHEY and SVGAGI. With 2 bases removed from V and 3 bases from J, the gap between germline ends came to 8 bases. The CDR3 bases are TGTGCCAGCAGTTACCGGAGAGTTGGAAACACCATATATTTT. Residues: CASSYRRVGNTIYF.

As DNA, the CDR3 is TGTGCCAGCAGCCTTCAGGTCGTGGGGGGATATCAGCCCCAGCATTTT. This codes for CASSLQVVGGYQPQHF. The chain carries TRBV7-2 and TRBJ1-5; TRBD1 might be the D (5 bases). The V gene lost 5 bases and the J gene lost 5 bases, with 19 bases spanning the gap. CDR3 length: 16 residues. Germline V CDR1 and CDR2: SGHTA, FQGNSA. The full variable domain, with the rest looked up from reference TRBV7-2 and TRBJ1-5, is GAGVSQSPSNKVTEKGKDVELRCDPISGHTALYWYRQSLGQGLEFLIYFQGNSAPDKSGLPSDRFSAERTGGSVSTLTIQRTQQEDSAVYLCASSLQVVGGYQPQHFGDGTRLSIL.

In its sample, this clone was seen once. CDR3 in amino acids: CASSYSNPGPYGYTF. The CDR3 DNA is TGTGCCAGCAGTTACTCGAATCCGGGACCCTATGGCTACACCTTC. The gene calls are TRBV6-5 and TRBJ1-2, with a weak D call TRBD1 (5 bases). V lost 0 bases and J lost 4, with 12 bases in between. The germline V gene encodes CDR1 MNHEY and CDR2 SVGAGI. CDR3 length: 15 residues.

By proportion, this clone is medium-sized (0.01 to 0.1%). The V and J genes are TRBV4-2 and TRBJ1-2; no firm D call. Trimming took 4 bases from V and 2 from J, leaving 17 bases between them. Germline V gene data show CDR1 as LGHNA and CDR2 as YNFKEQ. The CDR3 contains 16 residues. CDR3: CASSLIPPDLNYGYTF. Written as DNA, the CDR3 is TGTGCCAGCAGCCTCATTCCCCCGGACCTCAACTATGGCTACACCTTC.

The rearrangement links TRBV19 to TRBJ2-3, with 7 bases that match TRBD2. Germline V lookup: CDR1 LNHDA, CDR2 SQIVND (reference sequence). The CDR3 totals 15 residues. J gave up 1 base and V 5 bases, and 6 bases lay outside the gene matches. In nucleotides, the CDR3 is TGTGCCAGTAGTTCTACTAGCGTCCGCACAGATACGCAGTATTTT. Residues: CASSSTSVRTDTQYF.

The J gene is TRBJ1-3, the V gene TRBV30; D gene ambiguous. CDR1 is GTSNPN, CDR2 SVGIG, per germline (reference sequence). The CDR3 contains 11 residues. V lost 2 bases to trimming and J lost 6 bases, with 5 bases between them. This CDR3 is CAWSRANTIYF. CDR3 in DNA: TGTGCCTGGAGTCGGGCAAACACCATATATTTT.

The rearrangement joins TRBV18 to TRBJ1-5; 10 bases are shared with TRBD1. CDR1 is KGHSH, CDR2 LQKENI, per germline. V lost 3 bases to trimming and J lost 5 bases; unmatched junction nucleotides: 7. This CDR3 region has 16 residues. CDR3 in DNA: TGTGCCAGCTCACCTGAAGACAGGGGGCTTTATCAGCCCCAGCATTTT. Translating it yields CASSPEDRGLYQPQHF.

The rearrangement joins TRBV18 to TRBJ2-7, with 7 bases that match TRBD1. Trimming took 2 bases from V and 3 from J; bases not matched to a gene: 7. The V gene's germline CDR1 is KGHSH and CDR2 LQKENI. The CDR3 contains 15 residues. CDR3 nucleotides: TGTGCCAGCTCACCATCCGACAGGGATCGCTACGAGCAGTACTTC. This encodes CASSPSDRDRYEQYF.

The CDR3 loop is CASSSTPMRASTDTQYF. Written as DNA, the CDR3 is TGTGCCAGCAGTTCCACCCCCATGAGGGCTAGCACAGATACGCAGTATTTT. The chain carries TRBV27 and TRBJ2-3; D is possibly TRBD2 (5 bases). Germline values: CDR1 MNHEY, CDR2 SMNVEV (reference sequence). The V end lost 4 bases, the J end lost 0 bases, and 17 bases lay between the germline ends. This CDR3 spans 17 amino acids.

The chain links TRBV29-1 to TRBJ2-6, with D unclear. The CDR3 loop spans 15 amino acids. V lost 4 bases and J 2 bases, leaving 12 bases between the germline ends. Germline-derived CDR1 and CDR2 are SQVTM and ANQGSEA. The CDR3 DNA sequence: TGCAGCGTTGTAGGAAGGCTCACTGGGGCCAACGTCCTGACTTTC. Its translation: CSVVGRLTGANVLTF.

V is TRBV9 and J is TRBJ2-1; 7 positions agree with TRBD2. The ends lost 0 bases at V and 3 bases at J; junction bases unmatched: 0. The CDR3 extends over 14 amino acids. CDR1 and CDR2 from the germline V gene are SGDLS and YYNGEE. This chain's CDR3 is CASSVGDYYNEQFF. The CDR3 bases are TGTGCCAGCAGCGTAGGGGACTACTACAATGAGCAGTTCTTC.

The J gene is TRBJ1-1, the V gene TRBV19; D unresolved. Germline V gives CDR1 LNHDA, CDR2 SQIVND (reference sequence). CDR3 size: 13 residues. V gave up 9 bases and J gave up 1 base, with 12 bases separating them. CDR3 residues: CASSLVSNTEAFF. DNA of the CDR3: TGTGCCAGCTCACTCGTCTCGAACACTGAAGCTTTCTTT.

The chain carries TRBV4-1 and TRBJ2-1; D perhaps matches TRBD2 (7 bases). In germline, CDR1 is MGHRA, CDR2 YSYEKL. CDR3 length equals 17 residues. Trimming took 3 bases from V and 7 from J, leaving 22 bases between them. This CDR3 reads CASSQVLGGPRKNEQFF. CDR3 sequence (DNA): TGCGCCAGCAGCCAGGTCCTCGGGGGGCCGAGAAAGAATGAGCAGTTCTTC.

CDR3 amino acids: CASSLEFRAGNTIYF. The CDR3 bases are TGTGCCAGCAGCTTAGAATTCCGGGCGGGAAACACCATATATTTT. The chain carries TRBV13 and TRBJ1-3; D uncertain. V lost 1 base, J lost 4 bases, and 11 bases lay in between. Germline-derived CDR1 and CDR2 are PRHDT and FYEKMQ (reference sequence). CDR3 length: 15 residues.

This clone was seen a handful of times. The genes are TRBV6-4 and TRBJ2-1; D is undetermined. The CDR3 totals 14 residues. Between the trimmed V and J ends, which lost 2 bases and 3 bases, there was a span of 8 bases. The germline V gene encodes CDR1 MRHNA and CDR2 SNTAGT. The CDR3 protein is CASSDRTDYNEQFF. DNA of the CDR3: TGTGCCAGCAGTGACAGGACCGACTACAATGAGCAGTTCTTC.

The chain combines TRBV29-1 with TRBJ2-4; a possible D gene is TRBD2 (5 bases). Trimming pared 5 bases from V and 0 bases from J, leaving 8 bases between. Germline V gives CDR1 SQVTM, CDR2 ANQGSEA. The CDR3 contains 13 residues. In DNA, the CDR3 is TGCAGCGTTCCGGGGTTAGCCAAAAACATTCAGTACTTC. The encoded protein is CSVPGLAKNIQYF.

The J gene is TRBJ2-1, the V gene TRBV9; D assignment may be TRBD1 or TRBD2 (6 bases each). V dropped 2 bases and J dropped 8 bases, with 11 bases sitting between them. CDR1 is SGDLS and CDR2 is YYNGEE in the germline V gene. This CDR3 has 13 residues. CDR3 DNA sequence: TGTGCCAGCAGCGTCGGGGGCTGGTATGAGCAGTTCTTC. This translates into CASSVGGWYEQFF. The full variable domain, with the rest looked up from reference TRBV9 and TRBJ2-1, is DSGVTQTPKHLITATGQRVTLRCSPRSGDLSVYWYQQSLDQGLQFLIQYYNGEERAKGNILERFSAQQFPDLHSELNLSSLELGDSALYFCASSVGGWYEQFFGPGTRLTVL.